This T cell receptor beta chain stems from a study of cytomegalovirus exposure and HLA in healthy donors. In the PCR, 60 Vbeta and 13 Jbeta primers were used. The protocol was immunoSEQ multiplex PCR, while the TCRdb copy is restricted to in-frame clones and leaves out a portion. The sample shows approximately 140,000 clones, 70% to 90% of them seen only once. The TCR originated in a woman in her thirties or forties in good health and CMV-seronegative. Material for sequencing was PBMCs.

CDR3 amino acids: CASIAGGQEANYGYTF. The CDR3 coding sequence is TGTGCCAGCATCGCCGGTGGTCAGGAAGCTAACTATGGCTACACCTTC. The rearrangement links TRBV28 to TRBJ1-2, with unresolved D. V lost 7 bases and J 0 bases, leaving 18 bases between the germline ends. The CDR3 runs 16 residues. The germline V gene has CDR1 MDHEN and CDR2 SYDVKM.